This TCR beta chain emerged from a study of CD8 T cells in ankylosing spondylitis. Overall study findings and caveats: A subset of motif variants has previously been described in the synovial fluid and blood of reactive arthritis. Significantly higher representation of disease-linked clones was reported for matched ankylosing spondylitis synovial fluid.

MiXCR was run by TCRdb on the 5' RACE reads, yielding one entry per CDR3 protein. The table lists a few hundred thousand distinct CDR3 sequences, 20% to 25% of them singletons. In this sample, this clonotype turned up many times. Its cognate antigen is unknown. This CDR3 is 16 amino acids long. V was cut by 2 bases and J by 1 base, with 12 bases left in between. The germline V gene has CDR1 MNHNS and CDR2 SASEGT. The sample was blood, either unsorted or a sorted T cell fraction (not recorded which). The TCR originated in a female donor with ankylosing spondylitis or in good health (not recorded which). The V gene is TRBV6-1, the J gene TRBJ1-5, with D unresolved. The CDR3 region has the DNA TGTGCCAGCAGTGAACTGGGGAGGTCGAGCAATCAGCCCCAGCATTTT. This encodes CASSELGRSSNQPQHF.